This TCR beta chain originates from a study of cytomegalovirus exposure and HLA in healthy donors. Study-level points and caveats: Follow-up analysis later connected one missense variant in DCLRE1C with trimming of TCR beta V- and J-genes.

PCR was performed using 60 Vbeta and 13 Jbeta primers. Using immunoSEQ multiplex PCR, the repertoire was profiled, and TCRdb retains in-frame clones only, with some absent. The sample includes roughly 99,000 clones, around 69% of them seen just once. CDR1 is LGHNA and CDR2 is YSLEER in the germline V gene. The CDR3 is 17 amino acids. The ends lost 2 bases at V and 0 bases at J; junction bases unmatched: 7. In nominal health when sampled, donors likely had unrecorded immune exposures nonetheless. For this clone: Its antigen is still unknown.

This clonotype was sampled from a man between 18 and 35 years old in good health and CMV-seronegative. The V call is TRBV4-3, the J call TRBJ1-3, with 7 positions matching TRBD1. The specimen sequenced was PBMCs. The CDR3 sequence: CASSQWTGTTSGNTIYF. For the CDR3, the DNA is TGCGCCAGCAGCCAATGGACAGGTACCACCTCTGGAAACACCATATATTTT.